Listed below are T cell receptor beta chains from one sample, sequenced in a study of cytomegalovirus exposure and HLA in healthy donors. Assay: immunoSEQ multiplex PCR; the TCRdb copy retains only in-frame clones and omits some. The sample carries under 130,000 clones, roughly 70% recorded once. Sequences were obtained from PBMCs. All receptors derive from a man aged 40-49 years in good health and CMV-seronegative. Each CDR3 is given with its conserved first and last residue. The order of the fields is V gene, CDR3 length, J gene, D gene, clone size, CDR3 DNA, CDR3 protein. The D gene is left open where the match is weak. The size field is filled for only some rows; it gives once, few, many or a size class.

V gene: TRBV11-3; CDR3 length: 14; J gene: TRBJ1-1; D gene: -; clone size: -; CDR3 DNA: TGTGCCAGCAGCTCGGGGGAGATCTACACTGAAGCTTTCTTT; CDR3 protein: CASSSGEIYTEAFF
V gene: TRBV4-1; CDR3 length: 16; J gene: TRBJ2-7; D gene: -; clone size: -; CDR3 DNA: TGCGCCAGCAGCCAAGATTCCAGCGGGCCCTACTACGAGCAGTACTTC; CDR3 protein: CASSQDSSGPYYEQYF
V gene: TRBV7-3; CDR3 length: 15; J gene: TRBJ2-7; D gene: TRBD1; clone size: few; CDR3 DNA: TGTGCCAGCAGCAAGGGACAGGGCGGGTCCTACGAGCAGTACTTC; CDR3 protein: CASSKGQGGSYEQYF
V gene: TRBV12-5; CDR3 length: 16; J gene: TRBJ1-5; D gene: -; clone size: -; CDR3 DNA: TGTGCTAGTGGTTTGAGGACATTCAATAGCAATCAGCCCCAGCATTTT; CDR3 protein: CASGLRTFNSNQPQHF
V gene: TRBV7-6; CDR3 length: 12; J gene: TRBJ2-3; D gene: -; clone size: few; CDR3 DNA: TGTGCCAGCAGCCCTTTCACAGATACGCAGTATTTT; CDR3 protein: CASSPFTDTQYF
V gene: TRBV28; CDR3 length: 15; J gene: TRBJ1-1; D gene: TRBD1; clone size: -; CDR3 DNA: TGTGCCAGCAGTATATTGACAGGGTCAAGCACTGAAGCTTTCTTT; CDR3 protein: CASSILTGSSTEAFF
V gene: TRBV19; CDR3 length: 16; J gene: TRBJ2-7; D gene: TRBD1; clone size: -; CDR3 DNA: TGTGCCAGTACCCGGACAGGCGCCAGGAGCTCCTACGAGCAGTACTTC; CDR3 protein: CASTRTGARSSYEQYF
V gene: TRBV7-9; CDR3 length: 15; J gene: TRBJ1-6; D gene: -; clone size: -; CDR3 DNA: TGTGCCAGCAGCTTCTTGGAGGCGAATAATTCACCCCTCCACTTT; CDR3 protein: CASSFLEANNSPLHF
V gene: TRBV6-5; CDR3 length: 14; J gene: TRBJ2-7; D gene: TRBD2; clone size: -; CDR3 DNA: TGTGCCAGCAGGGGGGGGACCCCAGCCTACGAGCAGTACTTC; CDR3 protein: CASRGGTPAYEQYF
V gene: TRBV28; CDR3 length: 14; J gene: TRBJ1-1; D gene: -; clone size: few; CDR3 DNA: TGTGCCAGCAAAAACGGGGGGCGCGACACTGAAGCTTTCTTT; CDR3 protein: CASKNGGRDTEAFF
V gene: TRBV4-2; CDR3 length: 15; J gene: TRBJ2-5; D gene: -; clone size: -; CDR3 DNA: TGTGCCAGCAGCCAACAGGGGCCGTCGTACGAGACCCAGTACTTC; CDR3 protein: CASSQQGPSYETQYF
V gene: TRBV30; CDR3 length: 17; J gene: TRBJ1-4; D gene: TRBD1; clone size: -; CDR3 DNA: TGTGCCTGGACCGGGGGACAGGGGAGGAAAGCTAATGAAAAACTGTTTTTT; CDR3 protein: CAWTGGQGRKANEKLFF